Listed below are T cell receptor beta chains from one sample, sequenced in a study of shared clonotypes between healthy human individuals. Profiled with immunoSEQ multiplex PCR; TCRdb holds only in-frame clones, not every one. The data show millions of clones, with about 95% seen just once and approximately 1.2% held by the top ten. The sequenced sample consisted of naive CD8+ T cells sorted from blood. The receptors shown here come from a man aged 18-30 years in good health. Each CDR3 is given with its conserved first and last residue. Fields, in order: CDR3 DNA, CDR3 protein, V gene, clone size, D gene, J gene, CDR3 length. The D gene is left open where the match is weak. Clone sizes are given selectively: once, few, many, or a class where the clone is expanded.

CDR3nt: TGTGCCAGCAGCACCGTTGTGGGGACGGGGGTTGAGCCCCAGCATTTT
CDR3aa: CASSTVVGTGVEPQHF
v_gene: TRBV7-2
abundance: .
d_gene: .
j_gene: TRBJ1-5
len: 16

CDR3nt: TGCGCCAGCAGCCTGTGGTCCGAAAATCAGCCCCAGCATTTT
CDR3aa: CASSLWSENQPQHF
v_gene: TRBV4-1
abundance: .
d_gene: .
j_gene: TRBJ1-5
len: 14

CDR3nt: TGTGCCAGCAGCTTAGACACAAGGGGGAGCGAGACCCAGTACTTC
CDR3aa: CASSLDTRGSETQYF
v_gene: TRBV11-2
abundance: .
d_gene: .
j_gene: TRBJ2-5
len: 15

CDR3nt: TGCGCCAGCAGCCAAGAACCGGGACTAGCGAGAGAGACCCAGTACTTC
CDR3aa: CASSQEPGLARETQYF
v_gene: TRBV4-1
abundance: .
d_gene: TRBD2
j_gene: TRBJ2-5
len: 16

CDR3nt: TGTGCCAGCAGCTTGGCCGACAGGGTCGACTATGGCTACACCTTC
CDR3aa: CASSLADRVDYGYTF
v_gene: TRBV5-6
abundance: .
d_gene: TRBD1
j_gene: TRBJ1-2
len: 15

CDR3nt: TGCGCCAGCAGCCCGGGTGGACTAGCGGAGACCTACGAGCAGTACTTC
CDR3aa: CASSPGGLAETYEQYF
v_gene: TRBV4-3
abundance: .
d_gene: TRBD2
j_gene: TRBJ2-7
len: 16

CDR3nt: TGTGCCAGCAGCCAAGGTTTGGAAAACGAGCAGTACTTC
CDR3aa: CASSQGLENEQYF
v_gene: TRBV4-2
abundance: .
d_gene: .
j_gene: TRBJ2-7
len: 13

CDR3nt: TGTGCCAGCAGATCTGGACAGACGGAGACCCAGTACTTC
CDR3aa: CASRSGQTETQYF
v_gene: TRBV7-9
abundance: .
d_gene: .
j_gene: TRBJ2-5
len: 13

CDR3nt: TGCGCCAGCAGCCAAGTATCCACAGGGGTGGATGAAAAACTGTTTTTT
CDR3aa: CASSQVSTGVDEKLFF
v_gene: TRBV4-3
abundance: .
d_gene: TRBD1
j_gene: TRBJ1-4
len: 16

CDR3nt: TGTGCCATCAGAGCCGGGGACGCCCCTGAAGCTTTCTTT
CDR3aa: CAIRAGDAPEAFF
v_gene: TRBV10-3
abundance: .
d_gene: .
j_gene: TRBJ1-1
len: 13

CDR3nt: TGTGCCTGGTGCACCGGGACAGGGGGCCAAGAGACCCAGTACTTC
CDR3aa: CAWCTGTGGQETQYF
v_gene: TRBV30
abundance: .
d_gene: TRBD1
j_gene: TRBJ2-5
len: 15

CDR3nt: TGTGCCAGCAGCCCTGGACAGGGTGCTAATGAAAAACTGTTTTTT
CDR3aa: CASSPGQGANEKLFF
v_gene: TRBV5-4
abundance: .
d_gene: TRBD1
j_gene: TRBJ1-4
len: 15

CDR3nt: TGTGCCAGCAGCTTAGCGCTAGCGGGGGGGCCTAATACGCAGTATTTT
CDR3aa: CASSLALAGGPNTQYF
v_gene: TRBV13
abundance: .
d_gene: TRBD2
j_gene: TRBJ2-3
len: 16

CDR3nt: TGTGCCAGCAGCTTAGTGTTGCCGAACACTGAAGCTTTCTTT
CDR3aa: CASSLVLPNTEAFF
v_gene: TRBV11-2
abundance: .
d_gene: .
j_gene: TRBJ1-1
len: 14

CDR3nt: TGTGCCAGCAGCTTGGACAGGTCGTACTACGAGCAGTACTTC
CDR3aa: CASSLDRSYYEQYF
v_gene: TRBV5-4
abundance: .
d_gene: .
j_gene: TRBJ2-7
len: 14

CDR3nt: TGCACCAGCAGCCAAGGATCGCGTTTGCGCAGGAGCCCCTACGAGCAGTACTTC
CDR3aa: CTSSQGSRLRRSPYEQYF
v_gene: TRBV1
abundance: once
d_gene: .
j_gene: TRBJ2-7
len: 18

CDR3nt: TGTGCCAGCAGCTTGGGGACCCACGAGCAGTACTTC
CDR3aa: CASSLGTHEQYF
v_gene: TRBV5-6
abundance: .
d_gene: .
j_gene: TRBJ2-7
len: 12

CDR3nt: TGTGCCAGCAGCTTAGTGGATCTCAGTTACGAGCAGTACTTC
CDR3aa: CASSLVDLSYEQYF
v_gene: TRBV7-8
abundance: .
d_gene: .
j_gene: TRBJ2-7
len: 14

CDR3nt: TGTGCCAGCTCACCCGGGGGACAGGGTTACGAGCAGTACTTC
CDR3aa: CASSPGGQGYEQYF
v_gene: TRBV18
abundance: .
d_gene: TRBD1
j_gene: TRBJ2-7
len: 14

CDR3nt: TGTGCCAGCAGCCAAGGGGGGGACGGCTACGAGCAGTACTTC
CDR3aa: CASSQGGDGYEQYF
v_gene: TRBV9
abundance: .
d_gene: .
j_gene: TRBJ2-7
len: 14

CDR3nt: TGTGCCAGCAGCCAATCTGGGGATGGGGGCGCGGGGACTGAAGCTTTCTTT
CDR3aa: CASSQSGDGGAGTEAFF
v_gene: TRBV16
abundance: .
d_gene: .
j_gene: TRBJ1-1
len: 17

CDR3nt: TGTGCCAGCAGTTTACAGAGGGTAAATTCACCCCTCCACTTT
CDR3aa: CASSLQRVNSPLHF
v_gene: TRBV27
abundance: .
d_gene: .
j_gene: TRBJ1-6
len: 14

CDR3nt: TGTGCCAGCAGCTACCGGGACGGCTACGAGCAGTACTTC
CDR3aa: CASSYRDGYEQYF
v_gene: TRBV13
abundance: .
d_gene: .
j_gene: TRBJ2-7
len: 13

CDR3nt: TGCGCCAGCAGCCAAACAGGGGGCATCACCGGGGAGCTGTTTTTT
CDR3aa: CASSQTGGITGELFF
v_gene: TRBV4-3
abundance: .
d_gene: TRBD1
j_gene: TRBJ2-2
len: 15

CDR3nt: TGTGCCAGCAGCTCATCGGGTTCGGGCGAGCAGTACTTC
CDR3aa: CASSSSGSGEQYF
v_gene: TRBV11-2
abundance: .
d_gene: .
j_gene: TRBJ2-7
len: 13

CDR3nt: TGTGCCAGCTCACAGGACATCTACTCAAGCAACACCGGGGAGCTGTTTTTT
CDR3aa: CASSQDIYSSNTGELFF
v_gene: TRBV18
abundance: .
d_gene: .
j_gene: TRBJ2-2
len: 17

CDR3nt: TGTGCCAGCAGCACGGGACAGGCTCCCGATTCACCCCTCCACTTT
CDR3aa: CASSTGQAPDSPLHF
v_gene: TRBV9
abundance: .
d_gene: TRBD1
j_gene: TRBJ1-6
len: 15

CDR3nt: TGCGCCAGCAGCCAAGACGACGGATACGAGCAGTACTTC
CDR3aa: CASSQDDGYEQYF
v_gene: TRBV4-3
abundance: .
d_gene: .
j_gene: TRBJ2-7
len: 13

CDR3nt: TGCAGCGTTGGGCGTAGTCAGGAAGATACGCAGTATTTT
CDR3aa: CSVGRSQEDTQYF
v_gene: TRBV29-1
abundance: .
d_gene: .
j_gene: TRBJ2-3
len: 13

CDR3nt: TGTGCCATCAGTGACAGACAGCACAACACCGGGGAGCTGTTTTTT
CDR3aa: CAISDRQHNTGELFF
v_gene: TRBV10-3
abundance: .
d_gene: .
j_gene: TRBJ2-2
len: 15

CDR3nt: TGTGCCAGCACCTTAGGGGAAGGGGAGCTGTTTTTT
CDR3aa: CASTLGEGELFF
v_gene: TRBV28
abundance: .
d_gene: .
j_gene: TRBJ2-2
len: 12

CDR3nt: TGTGCCAGCAGAACGGCTTTTAGCAATCAGCCCCAGCATTTT
CDR3aa: CASRTAFSNQPQHF
v_gene: TRBV2
abundance: .
d_gene: .
j_gene: TRBJ1-5
len: 14

CDR3nt: TGTGCCAGCAGCTTAGTCGGGACAAACTACAATGAGCAGTTCTTC
CDR3aa: CASSLVGTNYNEQFF
v_gene: TRBV11-2
abundance: .
d_gene: .
j_gene: TRBJ2-1
len: 15

CDR3nt: TGTGCCAGCAGCCCCGACCCTAACTATGGCTACACCTTC
CDR3aa: CASSPDPNYGYTF
v_gene: TRBV13
abundance: .
d_gene: .
j_gene: TRBJ1-2
len: 13

CDR3nt: TGCGCCAGCAGCCAAGGCGGGACCAGACCTAATGAAAAACTGTTTTTT
CDR3aa: CASSQGGTRPNEKLFF
v_gene: TRBV4-1
abundance: .
d_gene: .
j_gene: TRBJ1-4
len: 16

CDR3nt: TGCGCCAGCAGCCTGTTCCAGGGGGCCGCTACTGAAGCTTTCTTT
CDR3aa: CASSLFQGAATEAFF
v_gene: TRBV4-1
abundance: .
d_gene: TRBD1
j_gene: TRBJ1-1
len: 15

CDR3nt: TGCGCCAGCAGCTTGAAGGACAGGGTAGTCGTAGATACGCAGTATTTT
CDR3aa: CASSLKDRVVVDTQYF
v_gene: TRBV5-1
abundance: once
d_gene: TRBD1
j_gene: TRBJ2-3
len: 16

CDR3nt: TGTGCCAGCAGCTTAGCGAATCAGGGCACCTACGAGCAGTACTTC
CDR3aa: CASSLANQGTYEQYF
v_gene: TRBV7-9
abundance: .
d_gene: .
j_gene: TRBJ2-7
len: 15

CDR3nt: TGTGCCAGCAGGGTTTTAGCGGTGAGCTCCTACAATGAGCAGTTCTTC
CDR3aa: CASRVLAVSSYNEQFF
v_gene: TRBV27
abundance: once
d_gene: .
j_gene: TRBJ2-1
len: 16

CDR3nt: TGTGCCAGCAGTGGTAGACTAGAGGGGTTAGGCAATGAGCAGTTCTTC
CDR3aa: CASSGRLEGLGNEQFF
v_gene: TRBV6-1
abundance: .
d_gene: .
j_gene: TRBJ2-1
len: 16

CDR3nt: TGTGCCAGCAGCTCGGCTAGCGGGATGCAAGAGACCCAGTACTTC
CDR3aa: CASSSASGMQETQYF
v_gene: TRBV11-2
abundance: .
d_gene: TRBD2
j_gene: TRBJ2-5
len: 15

CDR3nt: TGTGCCTGGAGTGTCACAGGGGGTGAAAAACTGTTTTTT
CDR3aa: CAWSVTGGEKLFF
v_gene: TRBV30
abundance: .
d_gene: TRBD1
j_gene: TRBJ1-4
len: 13

CDR3nt: TGCGCCAGCAGCCGAGCCCAGAGGGGACAGGGGGCGGGCGAGCAGTACTTC
CDR3aa: CASSRAQRGQGAGEQYF
v_gene: TRBV4-1
abundance: .
d_gene: TRBD1
j_gene: TRBJ2-7
len: 17